This TCR beta chain originates from a study of blood T cell repertoires in COVID-19. Study details: PBMCs, B-cell-depleted T cells, or T cells provided the cDNA or gDNA that made up the material.

In the original processing: Amplification from reference gene primers served as the basis for estimated nucleated cell counts. TCRdb's copy holds only in-frame clones and misses some; the assay was immunoSEQ multiplex PCR. D and trimming were read from the DNA, whereas the V and J calls and clone size are those reported in that table. The sample yields 93,000 or so clones, 87% seen once. Per the germline V gene, CDR1 is SQVTM and CDR2 is ANQGSEA. CDR3 length: 12 amino acids. V lost 4 bases, J lost 3 bases, and 10 bases lay in between. Material for sequencing was peripheral blood. The chain joins TRBV29-1 to TRBJ2-7, with D hard to call. This clonotype originated in a human donor in a cohort sampled during active COVID-19. CDR3 DNA sequence: TGCAGCGTTGTCCGAGACAACTACGAGCAGTACTTC. Encoded protein: CSVVRDNYEQYF.